These 22 T cell receptor beta chains came from one sample sequenced in a study of identical twins. TCRdb reprocessed the 5' RACE reads with MiXCR, giving one entry per CDR3 protein. The table records about 470,000 distinct CDR3 sequences, approximately 25% of them present only once. The data also belong to a second study, concerning T cells expressing NK-cell markers.

The sequenced sample consisted of CD4+ T cells sorted from blood. The receptors shown here come from a woman aged 18-35 years in good health.

This clonotype was observed many times. CDR3 sequence reads: CSADPRDFLTDTQYF. CDR3 coding DNA: TGCAGTGCGGACCCCCGGGACTTCCTCACAGATACGCAGTATTTT. The J gene is TRBJ2-3, the V gene TRBV20-1; D is possibly TRBD2 (6 bases). Deletions cut 6 bases from V and 2 bases from J, with 18 bases between. The CDR3 is made up of 15 amino acids. The germline V gene has CDR1 DFQATT and CDR2 SNEGSKA (reference sequence).

The chain carries TRBV6-1 and TRBJ2-2; TRBD2 aligns across 10 bases. Germline trimming cut 6 bases from V and 4 bases from J; bases unmatched to any gene: 5. CDR3 length equals 15 residues. Germline V gene lookup returns CDR1 MNHNS and CDR2 SASEGT. Written as DNA, the CDR3 is TGTGCCAGCAGAAAAAGCGGGGGGGCCACCGGGGAGCTGTTTTTT. Encoded protein: CASRKSGGATGELFF.

The chain recombines TRBV3-1 with TRBJ2-2; D not resolved. V gave up 4 bases and J gave up 0 bases, with 6 bases separating them. Germline assignment: CDR1 LGHDT and CDR2 YNNKEL (reference sequence). This CDR3 has 14 residues. This chain's CDR3 is CASSPRANTGELFF. The DNA for the CDR3 is TGTGCCAGCAGCCCCCGAGCGAACACCGGGGAGCTGTTTTTT. The complete variable domain, with remaining parts taken from reference TRBV3-1 and TRBJ2-2, reads DTAVSQTPKYLVTQMGNDKSIKCEQNLGHDTMYWYKQDSKKFLKIMFSYNNKELIINETVPNRFSPKSPDKAHLNLHINSLELGDSAVYFCASSPRANTGELFFGEGSRLTVL.

This clonotype was counted a few times. The V gene is TRBV4-1, the J gene TRBJ2-3; 7 bases agree with TRBD2. CDR1 and CDR2 from the germline V gene are MGHRA and YSYEKL. CDR3 length: 19 amino acids. Unmatched junction bases numbered 18, after V lost 2 bases and J lost 4 bases. The CDR3 DNA is TGCGCCAGCAGCCAATTGGGGGTACGGGGAGCGGGGATAGCAGATACGCAGTATTTT. The encoded protein is CASSQLGVRGAGIADTQYF.

The rearrangement joins TRBV24-1 to TRBJ1-4; perhaps TRBD1 as D (6 bases). This CDR3 has 16 amino acids. V dropped 12 bases and J dropped 0 bases, with 19 bases sitting between them. Germline values: CDR1 KGHDR, CDR2 SFDVKD. DNA of the CDR3: TGTGCCCCCACCCTGGGGGGGCTTTCAACTAATGAAAAACTGTTTTTT. Translated: CAPTLGGLSTNEKLFF.

A few counts support this clonotype. One base away lies a much larger clone, so this may be a sequencing read error. The gene calls are TRBV3-1 and TRBJ2-7; D unclear. V shed 2 bases and J shed 2 bases, with 1 base lying between them. Germline CDR1 LGHDT, CDR2 YNNKEL (reference sequence). The CDR3 runs 11 residues. Here the CDR3 reads CASSQPYEQYF. The CDR3 DNA reads TGTGCCAGCAGCCAACCCTACGAGCAGTACTTC.

This clonotype was seen a few times. This sequence joins TRBV20-1 and TRBJ1-6, with 10 bases aligning to TRBD1. Germline-derived CDR1 and CDR2 are DFQATT and SNEGSKA (reference sequence). The junction had 6 bases not matched to a gene; V was cut back by 3 bases and J by 7 bases. This CDR3 has 15 residues. The CDR3 loop reads CSAREWGQGNSPLHF. The CDR3 nucleotides read TGCAGTGCTAGGGAGTGGGGACAGGGGAATTCACCCCTCCACTTT.

This clonotype occurred a few times. The V gene is TRBV7-2, the J gene TRBJ2-5; 9 nucleotides align to TRBD2. Germline CDR1 reads SGHTA; CDR2 reads FQGNSA. The CDR3 loop spans 14 amino acids. V trimming: 6 bases; J trimming: 1 base; junction bases outside the gene matches: 3. This chain's CDR3 is CASRLSGSQETQYF. For the CDR3, the DNA is TGTGCCAGCAGACTTAGCGGGAGCCAAGAGACCCAGTACTTC.

This chain connects TRBV10-3 to TRBJ1-4; D possibly corresponds to TRBD1 (5 bases). Germline V gene lookup returns CDR1 ENHRY and CDR2 SYGVKD. CDR3 length equals 15 residues. V dropped 4 bases and J dropped 1 base, with 10 bases sitting between them. The CDR3 coding sequence is TGTGCCATCAGTGGATCGCAGGGAACTAATGAAAAACTGTTTTTT. Translated: CAISGSQGTNEKLFF.

A few counts support this clonotype. The CDR3, as DNA: TGCAGTGCTAGTCTCGGGGCGGATCAGCCCCAGCATTTT. Its protein product is CSASLGADQPQHF. V and J are TRBV20-1 and TRBJ1-5; a weak D match, TRBD1 (5 bases). Trimming removed 3 bases at V and 5 bases at J, with 11 bases between. Germline V gene data show CDR1 as DFQATT and CDR2 as SNEGSKA (reference sequence). The CDR3 runs 13 residues.

This chain connects TRBV18 to TRBJ2-7, with TRBD1 matching over 9 bases. Germline-derived CDR1 and CDR2 are KGHSH and LQKENI. Trimming cost V 0 bases and J 6 bases; bases outside gene matches: 6. The CDR3 has 15 residues. The CDR3 nucleotides read TGTGCCAGCTCACCACCCGGGACAGGGTGGTCCGAGCAGTACTTC. Translation gives CASSPPGTGWSEQYF.

This clonotype was seen only a few times. The chain combines TRBV20-1 with TRBJ1-2, with 7 nucleotides matching TRBD1. Germline CDR1 is DFQATT and CDR2 is SNEGSKA (reference sequence). The V segment lost 6 bases and the J segment 3 bases; nucleotides outside the gene matches: 7. The CDR3 loop spans 13 amino acids. CDR3 amino acids: CSAGGGSDYGYTF. The CDR3 coding sequence is TGCAGTGCCGGAGGGGGCTCGGACTATGGCTACACCTTC.

The CDR3 nucleotides read TGTGCCAGCAGTGAACAGGGGATCCGTGGCTACACCTTC. Amino acid sequence: CASSEQGIRGYTF. The chain combines TRBV2 with TRBJ1-2; possible D gene TRBD1, 6 bases. Trimming removed 2 bases from V and 7 bases from J, with 11 bases in between. This CDR3 is built from 13 residues. CDR1 is SNHLY and CDR2 is FYNNEI in the germline V gene.

There are a few counts of this clonotype. This chain joins TRBV10-3 and TRBJ1-1; D not certain. This CDR3 has 13 residues. Germline lookup yields CDR1 ENHRY and CDR2 SYGVKD. The V and J ends lost 0 bases and 7 bases respectively, with 9 bases between them. CDR3 loop: CAISESEISEAFF. CDR3 bases: TGTGCCATCAGTGAGTCCGAGATCAGTGAAGCTTTCTTT.

Only a few counts were recorded for this clonotype. This rearrangement joins TRBV7-8 to TRBJ1-5; 8 bases are shared with TRBD1. Trimming removed 6 bases from V and 6 bases from J; junction bases left unmatched: 7. In germline, CDR1 is SGHVS, CDR2 FQNEAQ. This CDR3 has 14 residues. The chain's CDR3 is CASSGQGASQPQHF. In DNA form, the CDR3 reads TGTGCCAGCAGTGGGCAGGGGGCCTCTCAGCCCCAGCATTTT.

The chain has TRBV12-3 or TRBV12-4 and TRBJ2-4, with D possibly being TRBD1 (6 bases). The ends were cut back, 8 bases at V and 6 bases at J, with 11 bases in the middle. This CDR3 has 12 residues. The CDR3 loop reads CASRDNGNIQYF. The CDR3 region has the DNA TGTGCCAGCCGGGACAATGGAAACATTCAGTACTTC.

This chain joins TRBV5-6 and TRBJ1-2; D remains ambiguous. This CDR3 has 15 residues. Trimming removed 1 base at V and 8 bases at J, with 18 bases between. Germline V gene data show CDR1 as SGHDT and CDR2 as YYEEEE. CDR3: CASSLPGSRSGGYTF. CDR3 nucleotide sequence: TGTGCCAGCAGCTTGCCCGGGTCTCGGAGCGGAGGCTACACCTTC.

This clonotype was seen a few times. The V call is TRBV25-1, the J call TRBJ1-2, with 8 bases lining up with TRBD1. The CDR3 extends over 16 amino acids. Germline V gives CDR1 MGHDK, CDR2 SYGVNS. J gave up 3 bases and V 4 bases, and 10 bases lay outside the gene matches. The CDR3 DNA follows: TGTGCCAGCAGTGCCGACAGGGGCCCAGGGTACTATGGCTACACCTTC. It codes for CASSADRGPGYYGYTF.

This clonotype came up a few times. An end of the junction does not agree with germline; a read error may underlie this. The J gene is TRBJ2-5, the V gene TRBV6-2 or TRBV6-3; D perhaps matches TRBD2 (5 bases). CDR1 MNHEY and CDR2 SVGEGT come from the germline V gene. The CDR3 loop spans 12 amino acids. This chain's CDR3 is CASSYYGVLWNF. The CDR3 DNA reads TGTGCCAGCAGTTACTACGGGGTTTTATGGAACTTC.

V and J are TRBV5-1 and TRBJ2-3; D call uncertain. CDR1 is SGHRS, CDR2 YFSETQ, per germline. The CDR3 totals 13 residues. V shed 4 bases and J shed 4 bases, with 10 bases lying between them. In DNA form, the CDR3 reads TGCGCCAGCAGCCAAATACGCTCAGATACGCAGTATTTT. Protein: CASSQIRSDTQYF.

Concerning this clonotype: A junction end diverges from the germline sequence, so it may reflect a read error. This rearrangement joins TRBV6-2 or TRBV6-3 to TRBJ2-1; TRBD2 matches 10 bases. This CDR3 has 11 amino acids. Germline V CDR1 and CDR2: MNHEY, SVGEGT. Written as DNA, the CDR3 is TGTGCCAGCACCAACATGGGACTAGCGTCCTTC. This sequence encodes CASTNMGLASF.

This chain links TRBV3-1 with TRBJ2-3; D is uncertain. Trimming removed 7 bases at V and 0 bases at J, with 11 bases between. This CDR3 is 14 amino acids long. CDR1 LGHDT and CDR2 YNNKEL come from the germline V gene (reference sequence). The CDR3 here is CASTLRDSTDTQYF. In DNA form, the CDR3 reads TGTGCCAGCACCCTACGAGACAGCACAGATACGCAGTATTTT.